This entry describes one T cell receptor beta chain. This sample is drawn from a study of cytomegalovirus exposure and HLA in healthy donors. The PCR ran on 60 Vbeta and 13 Jbeta primers. Produced via immunoSEQ multiplex PCR; TCRdb's table is partial and in-frame only. The sample lists about 98,000 clones; more than 60% were seen once. Germline CDR1 is SGHTA and CDR2 is FQGTGA. The CDR3 contains 13 residues. V dropped 5 bases and J dropped 5 bases, with 9 bases sitting between them. The V call is TRBV7-3, the J call TRBJ2-2; D not certain. This sequence was found in a man over 45 in good health and CMV-seronegative. Sequenced: PBMCs. CDR3 loop: CASSRRGTGELFF. CDR3 nucleotides: TGTGCCAGCAGCCGTAGAGGTACCGGGGAGCTGTTTTTT.